This T cell receptor (beta chain) appears in the sequencing data of a study of blood T cell repertoires in COVID-19. Study summary: T cells, B-cell-depleted T cells, or PBMCs supplied cDNA or gDNA.

Original data processing: Amplifying reference gene primers gave estimates of nucleated cell counts. Repertoires were generated with immunoSEQ multiplex PCR, while TCRdb's copy carries only in-frame clones and drops some. D and trimming were read from the DNA, whereas the V and J calls and clone size are those reported in that table. The table shows 200,000 to 250,000 clones, with approximately 90% occurring only once. Followed longitudinally, the Seattle patients had been enrolled during active infection. Germline CDR1 is SNHLY and CDR2 is FYNNEI. After removal of 5 bases from V and 5 bases from J, the junction contained 6 bases not matched to a gene. The CDR3 loop spans 14 amino acids.

The gene calls are TRBV2 and TRBJ2-7; TRBD1 matches 10 bases. The TCR comes from a man between 60 and 75 years old with COVID-19, enrolled during active disease. Material: peripheral blood. The CDR3 coding sequence is TGTGCCAGCAGTAGGACAGGGGGAATTAACGAGCAGTACTTC. Its translation: CASSRTGGINEQYF. Drawing the rest from reference TRBV2 and TRBJ2-7, the complete variable domain is EPEVTQTPSHQVTQMGQEVILRCVPISNHLYFYWYRQILGQKVEFLVSFYNNEISEKSEIFDDQFSVERPDGSNFTLKIRSTKLEDSAMYFCASSRTGGINEQYFGPGTRLTVT.